The clone carrying this T cell receptor beta chain appeared a single time. Other DNA sequences from this sample encode an identical CDR3 as well. Sorted-subset replicate PCR reactions contained roughly 210 ng DNA, corresponding to about 30,000 T cell genomes. This table comes from immunoSEQ multiplex PCR, and its TCRdb copy is limited to in-frame clones, with some not included. The sample records about 2.4 million clones, roughly 93% being singletons. This sample is part of a study of shared clonotypes between healthy human individuals. Overall study: A donor's plate count was three for CD4 naive and three for CD4 memory; CD8 naive had two and CD8 memory one.

CDR3 length equals 15 residues. With 4 bases clipped from V and 7 bases from J, the junction kept 6 bases outside the gene matches. Germline V gene lookup returns CDR1 MNHNY and CDR2 SVGAGI (reference sequence). The chain has TRBV6-6 and TRBJ2-1; 11 bases fit TRBD2. This TCR derives from a man in his late teens or twenties in good health. Some clones in this sample may be carry-over from other donors' samples. Sequenced: naive CD4+ T cells from PBMCs. Subset of the sample: CD45RA+ positively selected. The CDR3 DNA is TGTGCCAGCAGTTCCCTAGCGGGAGGCTATAATGAGCAGTTCTTC. Translation gives CASSSLAGGYNEQFF.